One sample yielded the 25 T cell receptor beta chains listed below, sequenced in a study of cytomegalovirus exposure and HLA in healthy donors. 60 Vbeta and 13 Jbeta primers were used in PCR. Profiling relied on immunoSEQ multiplex PCR, and the TCRdb table lists in-frame clones only, not all of them. The sample lists roughly 200,000 clones, 9.5% occurring once. Source material: PBMCs. The origin of the receptors is a young woman in good health and CMV-seropositive.

The V gene is TRBV10-3, the J gene TRBJ2-1, with D unclear. CDR3 length: 15 amino acids. CDR1 is ENHRY and CDR2 is SYGVKD in the germline V gene. V lost 5 bases to trimming and J lost 0 bases, with 11 bases between them. CDR3 in amino acids: CAISLTPNSYNEQFF. The CDR3 bases are TGTGCCATCAGTCTAACGCCCAACTCCTACAATGAGCAGTTCTTC.

The chain couples TRBV5-5 to TRBJ2-4, with D tentatively TRBD2 (6 bases). The V gene's germline CDR1 is SGHKS and CDR2 YYEKEE (reference sequence). Trimming stripped 3 bases from V and 0 bases from J, with 10 bases between. The CDR3 is 15 amino acids. The CDR3 coding sequence is TGTGCCAGCAGCTACCCGGGACTAGCCAAAAACATTCAGTACTTC. It translates to CASSYPGLAKNIQYF.

Only a few counts were recorded for this clone. V gene TRBV7-9 combines with J gene TRBJ1-1, with TRBD1 matching 7 bases. With 1 base clipped from V and 5 bases from J, the junction kept 4 bases outside the gene matches. Germline loops: CDR1 SEHNR, CDR2 FQNEAQ (reference sequence). This CDR3 is built from 14 residues. CDR3 nucleotides: TGTGCCAGCAGCTTAGAACAGGGGAGGACTGAAGCTTTCTTT. This translates into CASSLEQGRTEAFF. The full variable domain, with the rest looked up from reference TRBV7-9 and TRBJ1-1, is DTGVSQNPRHKITKRGQNVTFRCDPISEHNRLYWYRQTLGQGPEFLTYFQNEAQLEKSRLLSDRFSAERPKGSFSTLEIQRTEQGDSAMYLCASSLEQGRTEAFFGQGTRLTVV.

In nucleotides, the CDR3 is TGTGCCAGCAGTGAATTGTCAGGACTCTATGTCTACGAGCAGTACTTC. Amino acid sequence: CASSELSGLYVYEQYF. The V call is TRBV2, the J call TRBJ2-7; D is perhaps TRBD2 (5 bases). Trimming left V 2 bases short and J 3 bases short, with 17 bases between. CDR1 is SNHLY and CDR2 is FYNNEI in the germline V gene. This CDR3 region has 16 residues. Variable domain in full (rest from reference TRBV2 and TRBJ2-7): EPEVTQTPSHQVTQMGQEVILRCVPISNHLYFYWYRQILGQKVEFLVSFYNNEISEKSEIFDDQFSVERPDGSNFTLKIRSTKLEDSAMYFCASSELSGLYVYEQYFGPGTRLTVT.

The chain recombines TRBV9 with TRBJ2-3, with D possibly matching TRBD2 (6 bases). The CDR3 has 13 residues. Trimming stripped 6 bases from V and 1 base from J, with 9 bases between. CDR1 and CDR2 from the germline V gene are SGDLS and YYNGEE. The CDR3 reads CASNGGGTDTQYF. The CDR3, as DNA: TGTGCCAGCAACGGGGGAGGCACAGATACGCAGTATTTT.

The chain combines TRBV5-1 with TRBJ2-1, with 12 bases lining up with TRBD2. Germline V lookup: CDR1 SGHRS, CDR2 YFSETQ. This CDR3 spans 18 amino acids. J lost 7 bases, V lost 5 bases, and 16 bases had no gene match. The CDR3 protein is CASSLGSIGLAGPNEQFF. The CDR3 nucleotides read TGCGCCAGCAGTTTAGGGTCAATCGGACTAGCGGGACCAAATGAGCAGTTCTTC.

This clone has more than one count but fewer than ten. This chain links TRBV5-6 with TRBJ1-5; 9 bases agree with TRBD1. Germline assignment: CDR1 SGHDT and CDR2 YYEEEE. The J segment lost 6 bases and the V segment lost 3 bases, leaving 7 bases of the junction unmatched. The CDR3 loop spans 15 amino acids. CDR3 sequence: CASSWGQGRGQPQHF. The CDR3 DNA follows: TGTGCCAGCAGCTGGGGACAGGGAAGAGGTCAGCCCCAGCATTTT.

This sequence joins TRBV7-6 and TRBJ2-1; 12 nucleotides match TRBD2. The CDR3 spans 13 residues. Germline lookup yields CDR1 SGHVS and CDR2 FNYEAQ. Unmatched junction bases numbered 10, after V lost 10 bases and J lost 12 bases. As DNA, the CDR3 is TGTGCCACCCAGACTAGCGGGAGAGCTGCGCAGTTCTTC. It translates to CATQTSGRAAQFF.

This clone was counted a few times. The chain uses TRBV2 and TRBJ2-4; the D gene is possibly TRBD2 (6 bases). This CDR3 has 15 amino acids. Trimming stripped 6 bases from V and 6 bases from J, with 18 bases between. Germline V gives CDR1 SNHLY, CDR2 FYNNEI. As DNA, the CDR3 is TGTGCCAGCAGAGGGATAAGCCGGGACTTAAACATTCAGTACTTC. Its translation: CASRGISRDLNIQYF.

This clone came up a few times. CDR3 sequence reads: CASSVVTEAFF. As DNA, the CDR3 is TGTGCCAGCAGCGTAGTAACTGAAGCTTTCTTT. The chain combines TRBV9 with TRBJ1-1; D is undetermined. The CDR3 is made up of 11 amino acids. Germline V CDR1 and CDR2: SGDLS, YYNGEE. Trimming stripped 0 bases from V and 5 bases from J, with 2 bases between.

Comments on this clone: The sample holds other DNA sequences that translate to the same CDR3. This rearrangement joins TRBV27 to TRBJ2-3, with 7 bases aligning to TRBD2. The CDR3 contains 16 residues. Unmatched junction bases numbered 3, after V lost 0 bases and J lost 0 bases. The germline CDR1 and CDR2 sequences are MNHEY and SMNVEV (reference sequence). This chain's CDR3 is CASSLSVSGSTDTQYF. The CDR3 DNA sequence: TGTGCCAGCAGTTTATCGGTTAGCGGGAGCACAGATACGCAGTATTTT.

This clone was counted a few times. This rearrangement joins TRBV11-2 to TRBJ2-3; D remains unclear. Germline V gene lookup returns CDR1 SGHAT and CDR2 FQNNGV. V lost 1 base, J lost 0 bases, and 8 bases lay in between. CDR3 length: 15 amino acids. CDR3 loop: CASSLGLGSTDTQYF. Here the CDR3 DNA reads TGTGCCAGCAGCTTAGGACTCGGGAGCACAGATACGCAGTATTTT.

This clone was observed a few times. V gene TRBV7-9 combines with J gene TRBJ2-3; 8 bases align to TRBD1. After removal of 8 bases from V and 0 bases from J, the junction contained 7 bases not matched to a gene. This CDR3 has 15 amino acids. Germline V gene sequence: CDR1 SEHNR, CDR2 FQNEAQ (reference sequence). In DNA, the CDR3 is TGTGCCAGCTTCCGGACAGGGAAGAGCACAGATACGCAGTATTTT. Its protein product is CASFRTGKSTDTQYF.

This clone was seen only a few times. The chain employs TRBV29-1 and TRBJ2-3; D possibly corresponds to TRBD1 (7 bases). There are 15 residues in the CDR3. Per the germline V gene, CDR1 is SQVTM and CDR2 is ANQGSEA. The V gene lost 8 bases and the J gene lost 2 bases, with 20 bases spanning the gap. DNA for the CDR3: TGCAGCTCATCCGGCGGGACAGCTTTCACAGATACGCAGTATTTT. The encoded protein is CSSSGGTAFTDTQYF.

The chain employs TRBV29-1 and TRBJ1-1; D gene ambiguous. Trimming removed 2 bases at V and 4 bases at J, with 11 bases between. CDR1 is SQVTM and CDR2 is ANQGSEA in the germline V gene. The CDR3 is made up of 13 amino acids. The CDR3 loop is CSVEFGFGTEAFF. The CDR3 region has the DNA TGCAGCGTTGAATTCGGGTTTGGCACTGAAGCTTTCTTT.

This clone occurred a few times. The chain uses TRBV7-9 and TRBJ1-2; D gene ambiguous. CDR3 length: 13 residues. CDR1 SEHNR and CDR2 FQNEAQ come from the germline V gene (reference sequence). Trimming left V 7 bases short and J 3 bases short, with 12 bases between. CDR3 coding DNA: TGTGCCAGCACCAACGGGGAGTACTATGGCTACACCTTC. As protein: CASTNGEYYGYTF.

The chain uses TRBV30 and TRBJ2-3; TRBD2 matches at 10 bases. Trimming cost V 2 bases and J 3 bases; bases outside gene matches: 5. Germline V gene sequence: CDR1 GTSNPN, CDR2 SVGIG (reference sequence). There are 15 residues in the CDR3. The CDR3 loop is CAWSRLAGVTDTQYF. The CDR3 nucleotides read TGTGCCTGGAGTAGGCTAGCGGGAGTGACAGATACGCAGTATTTT.

This clone came up a few times. V gene TRBV7-2 combines with J gene TRBJ2-3; D gene unclear. Germline CDR1 SGHTA, CDR2 FQGNSA. The CDR3 has 14 amino acids. The V end lost 0 bases, the J end lost 3 bases, and 7 bases lay between the germline ends. Here the CDR3 DNA reads TGTGCCAGCAGCTTAGCCCCTGCGACAGATACGCAGTATTTT. Its protein product is CASSLAPATDTQYF.

The V call is TRBV7-2, the J call TRBJ1-1; the match to TRBD1 covers 7 bases. Germline CDR1 is SGHTA and CDR2 is FQGNSA. The CDR3 totals 16 residues. Trimming at V came to 2 bases and at J to 1 base, leaving 7 bases not matched to a gene. The CDR3 nucleotides read TGTGCCAGCAGCTTACACCGGGACAGAGAGAACACTGAAGCTTTCTTT. This encodes CASSLHRDRENTEAFF.

In this sample, this clone turned up a few times. A read error may produce the germline difference seen at one junction end. The chain recombines TRBV7-9 with TRBJ2-7, with D tentatively TRBD2 (6 bases). The CDR3 extends over 14 amino acids. Germline CDR1 is SEHNR and CDR2 is FQNEAQ (reference sequence). The CDR3 DNA is TGTGCCAGTAGCTTAATGAGGGAGGCCTACGAGCAGTACTTC. This gives the protein CASSLMREAYEQYF.

In its sample, this clone was seen a few times. The chain employs TRBV4-1 and TRBJ1-4; a possible D gene is TRBD1 (6 bases). V gave up 5 bases and J gave up 0 bases, with 16 bases separating them. This CDR3 region has 17 residues. In germline, CDR1 is MGHRA, CDR2 YSYEKL. CDR3 sequence: CASSAQGRGATNEKLFF. CDR3 nucleotides: TGCGCCAGCAGCGCACAGGGCCGTGGGGCAACTAATGAAAAACTGTTTTTT.

This clone was observed a handful of times. This chain links TRBV6-5 with TRBJ2-7; 13 bases fit TRBD2. The V and J ends lost 6 bases and 7 bases, in that order; junction bases with no gene match: 9. The CDR3 extends over 15 amino acids. Germline CDR1 MNHEY, CDR2 SVGAGI. CDR3 coding DNA: TGTGCCAGCAGCCGCGGACTAGCGGGAGTATGGGAGCAGTACTTC. This translates into CASSRGLAGVWEQYF.

There are a few counts of this clone. The chain has TRBV19 and TRBJ2-5; D unclear. Trimming stripped 7 bases from V and 5 bases from J, with 17 bases between. The CDR3 has 14 residues. Germline V gene lookup returns CDR1 LNHDA and CDR2 SQIVND (reference sequence). CDR3 amino acids: CASTQTAVLETQYF. The CDR3 DNA is TGTGCCAGTACCCAAACCGCGGTTTTGGAGACCCAGTACTTC.

The chain's CDR3 is CASSLEVTSPGELFF. The CDR3 coding sequence is TGTGCCAGCAGCTTGGAGGTGACTAGCCCCGGGGAGCTGTTTTTT. The genes are TRBV5-8 and TRBJ2-2, with 7 bases aligning to TRBD2. V lost 0 bases, J lost 6 bases, and 5 bases stayed unmatched. This CDR3 region has 15 residues. The germline V gene has CDR1 SGHTS and CDR2 YDEGEE.

The sample holds a few counts of this clone. The gene calls are TRBV6-5 and TRBJ2-2; D is ambiguous. The V gene's germline CDR1 is MNHEY and CDR2 SVGAGI. The V end was cut by 2 bases, the J end by 3 bases, with 7 bases between. The CDR3 extends over 14 amino acids. In DNA, the CDR3 is TGTGCCAGCAGTTACGGTCAGGACACCGGGGAGCTGTTTTTT. It encodes CASSYGQDTGELFF.